This T cell receptor (beta chain) was obtained from a study of T-cell reconstitution after alpha-beta-depleted transplantation in children. The CDR3 is made up of 15 amino acids. Deletions cut 6 bases from V and 3 bases from J, with 18 bases between. Germline CDR1 MNHNS, CDR2 SASEGT. During its preparation, the TCRbeta library received unique molecular identifiers. In TCRdb, the PCR reads were re-called with MiXCR into one record per CDR3 protein. Altogether about 360,000 distinct CDR3 sequences are present, less than 15% being singletons, with the ten largest covering about 4.5%. This clonotype was recorded at least ten times.

The specimen comprised PBMCs, sampled from the stem cell graft. V is TRBV6-1 and J is TRBJ2-7, with a possible D match to TRBD1 (5 bases). The sequence derives from a human donor who donated a stem cell graft to a child with Fanconi anemia. This chain's CDR3 is CASRRQPPAFYEQYF. CDR3 coding DNA: TGTGCCAGCAGGAGACAGCCCCCGGCCTTCTACGAGCAGTACTTC.